This is a list of T cell receptor beta chains from one sample in a study of response to subunit inactivated influenza vaccine. Using its own MiXCR run on the RT-PCR reads, TCRdb lists one record per CDR3 protein. The sample includes about 620,000 distinct CDR3 sequences, about 11% of them seen just once. The same specimen was also included in a second study, on T cells expressing NK-cell markers.

The sample in question was PBMCs from blood, obtained on the day of vaccination. These receptors all come from a man aged 50-60 years who received an inactivated influenza vaccine. Each CDR3 is given with its conserved first and last residue. D genes are given only for firm matches. Size values are once, few and many counts, or a class for expanded clones, and some rows have none.

d_call j_call clone_size v_call cdr3_aa cdr3_nt
. TRBJ1-6 . TRBV5-6 CASSLGGTQVALHF TGTGCCAGCAGCTTGGGAGGGACCCAAGTCGCCCTCCACTTT
. TRBJ2-7 few TRBV5-1 CASSPSGTLSYEQYF TGCGCCAGCAGCCCGTCAGGGACATTGTCCTACGAGCAGTACTTC
. TRBJ1-1 few TRBV6-2/TRBV6-3 CASSYDYGRGGLTEAFF TGTGCCAGCAGTTACGATTACGGTCGAGGGGGATTGACTGAAGCTTTCTTT
. TRBJ2-3 . TRBV20-1 CSAPRIAGTQYF TGCAGTGCTCCACGGATCGCCGGTACGCAGTATTTT
. TRBJ2-1 few TRBV18 CASSPTGPISPSYNEQFF TGTGCCAGCTCACCAACAGGGCCAATTTCCCCTTCCTACAATGAGCAGTTCTTC
. TRBJ1-1 . TRBV30 CAWSVLSGPNTEAFF TGTGCCTGGAGTGTACTGTCAGGGCCGAACACTGAAGCTTTCTTT
TRBD2 TRBJ2-1 few TRBV12-3/TRBV12-4 CASSLRTSGVNEQFF TGTGCCAGCAGCCTGAGGACTAGCGGGGTCAATGAGCAGTTCTTC
. TRBJ1-6 many TRBV20-1 CSARRQPDNSPLHF TGCAGTGCTAGAAGACAGCCTGATAATTCACCCCTCCACTTT
. TRBJ2-7 . TRBV7-9 CASSLGIRAEQYF TGTGCCAGCAGCTTAGGGATCAGGGCCGAGCAGTACTTC
. TRBJ2-5 . TRBV11-2 CASSHGTNQETQYF TGTGCCAGCAGCCACGGGACAAACCAAGAGACCCAGTACTTC
. TRBJ1-1 . TRBV24-1 CATRGSYTEAFF TGTGCCACCCGGGGGTCTTACACTGAAGCTTTCTTT
TRBD2 TRBJ2-1 . TRBV20-1 CSAGIPGLEYNEQFF TGCAGTGCTGGGATTCCGGGACTAGAGTACAATGAGCAGTTCTTC
. TRBJ2-7 few TRBV20-1 CSANSGNAYEQYF TGCAGTGCTAATTCGGGCAACGCCTACGAGCAGTACTTC
. TRBJ2-3 few TRBV20-1 CSAGPRAVTQYF TGCAGTGCTGGGCCCCGGGCTGTCACGCAGTATTTT
TRBD2 TRBJ2-1 many TRBV20-1 CSARGLAGEFRGFF TGCAGTGCTAGAGGGTTAGCGGGGGAATTCCGGGGGTTCTTC
. TRBJ2-5 few TRBV11-1 CASSFGLYQETQYF TGTGCCAGCAGCTTCGGACTGTACCAAGAGACCCAGTACTTC
TRBD2 TRBJ2-7 . TRBV14 CASSQAGGLAGEQYF TGTGCCAGCAGCCAAGCGGGCGGACTAGCGGGCGAGCAGTACTTC
. TRBJ2-1 few TRBV19 CASSIDARSTYNEQFF TGTGCCAGTAGTATAGATGCTAGATCAACCTACAATGAGCAGTTCTTC
TRBD2 TRBJ2-1 few TRBV25-1 CASSALAADNEQFF TGTGCCAGCAGTGCTCTAGCGGCAGACAATGAGCAGTTCTTC
. TRBJ2-2 . TRBV6-2/TRBV6-3 CASSYSFVDTGVDLGGGELFF TGTGCCAGCAGTTACTCTTTTGTGGACACAGGGGTCGACCTGGGGGGCGGGGAGCTGTTTTTT
. TRBJ1-3 . TRBV7-9 CASSPSSSENTIYF TGTGCCAGCTCCCCGTCGAGCTCTGAAAACACCATATATTTT
. TRBJ2-5 many TRBV12-3/TRBV12-4 CASSLGGGGPLRETQYF TGTGCCAGCAGTTTAGGTGGGGGGGGCCCCCTTCGAGAGACCCAGTACTTC
. TRBJ2-2 few TRBV5-1 CASSLVQGGELFF TGCGCCAGCAGCTTGGTCCAGGGCGGGGAGCTGTTTTTT
TRBD1 TRBJ2-1 . TRBV6-4 CASMIGSAEDRGRRNEQFF TGTGCCAGCATGATCGGCTCAGCGGAAGACAGGGGGCGAAGGAATGAGCAGTTCTTC
. TRBJ1-6 few TRBV7-2 CASAQRGDTTYNSPLHF TGTGCCAGCGCCCAGAGGGGGGACACCACCTATAATTCACCCCTCCACTTT
. TRBJ2-5 . TRBV6-1 CASSPGSTQETQYF TGTGCCAGCTCTCCGGGTTCAACACAAGAGACCCAGTACTTC
. TRBJ2-5 . TRBV30 CAFSSGLQETQYF TGTGCCTTCTCGTCGGGGCTCCAAGAGACCCAGTACTTC
TRBD1 TRBJ2-7 few TRBV29-1 CSGLDRGKQYF TGCAGCGGCTTGGACAGGGGAAAGCAGTACTTC
. TRBJ2-1 few TRBV20-1 CSARDGPGGGGEQFF TGCAGTGCTAGAGATGGGCCAGGGGGCGGGGGTGAGCAGTTCTTC
TRBD1 TRBJ2-7 . TRBV10-1 CASSDGQGFYEQYF TGCGCCAGCAGTGACGGACAGGGGTTCTACGAGCAGTACTTC
TRBD1 TRBJ2-1 many TRBV5-1 CASSLQGDNEQFF TGCGCCAGCAGCTTGCAGGGGGACAATGAGCAGTTCTTC
TRBD2 TRBJ2-3 few TRBV12-3/TRBV12-4 CASRKGTSRSTDTQYF TGTGCCAGCAGAAAGGGGACTAGCAGAAGCACAGATACGCAGTATTTT
TRBD2 TRBJ2-5 . TRBV7-2 CASSRGLAGDQETQYF TGTGCCAGCAGCCGAGGACTAGCGGGGGACCAAGAGACCCAGTACTTC
. TRBJ1-1 few TRBV24-1 CATSDGISSTEAFF TGTGCCACCAGTGACGGGATTTCGAGCACTGAAGCTTTCTTT
TRBD2 TRBJ2-1 many TRBV12-3/TRBV12-4 CASRPGLAGGGDEQFF TGTGCCAGCAGGCCAGGACTAGCGGGAGGGGGCGATGAGCAGTTCTTC
TRBD1 TRBJ1-1 . TRBV7-2 CASSFGTGWEGNTEAFF TGTGCCAGCAGCTTCGGGACAGGGTGGGAGGGGAACACTGAAGCTTTCTTT
. TRBJ2-1 few TRBV11-3 CASSLDRSSSYNEQFF TGTGCCAGCAGCTTGGATCGGTCTAGCTCCTACAATGAGCAGTTCTTC
. TRBJ2-4 few TRBV3-1 CASSQATRRSDIQYF TGTGCCAGCAGCCAAGCTACTAGACGAAGCGACATTCAGTACTTC
. TRBJ2-7 many TRBV11-2 CASSLVGHQYRPYEQYF TGTGCCAGCAGCTTAGTGGGACACCAATACCGACCCTACGAGCAGTACTTC
. TRBJ1-1 . TRBV7-8 CASSRQYTGSGTEAFF TGTGCCAGCAGCCGCCAATATACAGGGTCGGGTACTGAAGCTTTCTTT
. TRBJ2-1 . TRBV9 CASSVVGVSSYNEQFF TGTGCCAGCAGCGTAGTTGGGGTTAGCTCCTACAATGAGCAGTTCTTC
TRBD1 TRBJ1-2 . TRBV12-3/TRBV12-4 CASSLRLTGTVGYTF TGTGCCAGCAGTTTAAGGCTGACAGGGACTGTCGGCTACACCTTC
TRBD1 TRBJ2-7 few TRBV15 CATSRDRSRDRKYEQYF TGTGCCACCAGCAGAGATAGGTCCCGGGACAGAAAATACGAGCAGTACTTC
. TRBJ1-5 many TRBV7-9 CASSRGGRRGQPQHF TGTGCCAGCAGCCGCGGAGGGCGGCGGGGTCAGCCCCAGCATTTT
TRBD2 TRBJ2-1 many TRBV14 CASSQFSGRYNEQFF TGTGCCAGCAGCCAGTTCAGCGGGAGGTACAATGAGCAGTTCTTC
TRBD2 TRBJ2-1 few TRBV5-1 CASSQGGRGYNEQFF TGCGCCAGCAGCCAGGGCGGGAGGGGCTACAATGAGCAGTTCTTC